The entry below gives a single T cell receptor beta chain sequence along with its context. Its antigen is unidentified. Looked up from germline, CDR1 is SGHNT and CDR2 is YYREEE (reference sequence). Trimming at V came to 0 bases and at J to 9 bases, leaving 3 bases not matched to a gene. The CDR3 extends over 14 amino acids. This sample stems from a study of cytomegalovirus exposure and HLA in healthy donors. The study's findings and limits: An ancestry cluster, one associated with Asian ancestry, reportedly showed fewer N-insertions than the approximately 650-donor mean in a later analysis.

Primers for the PCR totalled 60 Vbeta and 13 Jbeta. TCRdb's table, derived via immunoSEQ multiplex PCR, lists solely in-frame clones and lacks some. This sample has 150,000 to 200,000 clones; around 75% occur once, and the top ten carry about 5.6%. The chain uses TRBV5-4 and TRBJ1-6, with 7 bases that match TRBD1. Source material: PBMCs. This receptor was identified in a woman in her thirties in good health and CMV-seropositive. CDR3 nucleotides: TGTGCCAGCAGCTTGGACAGGGGTGGTTCACCCCTCCACTTT. It codes for CASSLDRGGSPLHF.